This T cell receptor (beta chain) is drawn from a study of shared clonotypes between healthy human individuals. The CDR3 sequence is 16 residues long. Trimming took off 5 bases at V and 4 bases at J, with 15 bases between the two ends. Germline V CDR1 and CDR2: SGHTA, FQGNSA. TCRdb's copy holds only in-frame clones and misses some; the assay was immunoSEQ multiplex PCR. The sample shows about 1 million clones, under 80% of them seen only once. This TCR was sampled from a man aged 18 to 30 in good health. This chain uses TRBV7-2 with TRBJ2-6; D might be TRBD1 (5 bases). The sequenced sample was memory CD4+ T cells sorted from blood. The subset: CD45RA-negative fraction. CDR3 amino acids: CASSPEPTGGANVLTF. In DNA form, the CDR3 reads TGTGCCAGCAGCCCCGAACCCACAGGAGGGGCCAACGTCCTGACTTTC.